This T cell receptor (beta chain) was documented in a study of T cells in tuberculosis. Regarding the study as a whole: Shorter CDR3-alpha in active tuberculosis partly drove smaller distances. Active tuberculosis TCR-alpha repertoires lay closer to GMM-specific TCRs than IGRA-negative controls, suggesting clonal expansion.

Germline values: CDR1 GTSNPN, CDR2 SVGIG (reference sequence). This CDR3 region has 13 residues. This clone came up once. Its antigen remains unidentified. Sequence at one end of the junction differs from germline and may be a read error. Libraries were prepared by immunoSEQ multiplex PCR; TCRdb keeps only in-frame clonotypes and omits some of them. The sample records 44,000 or so clones, roughly 96% being singletons. Sequenced material: PBMCs. V is TRBV30 and J is TRBJ2-1; 14 nucleotides agree with TRBD2. This clonotype was obtained from a donor aged 5-35 years with latent tuberculosis or without tuberculosis infection. In DNA, the CDR3 is TGTGCCTGGAGTTTGGGGACTAGCGGGAGTAGCCTCTTC. Translating it yields CAWSLGTSGSSLF.